This T cell receptor beta chain is from a study of vaccination and CD4 T cells after COVID-19. Across the whole study: Post-COVID samples had a sampling time that fell a median roughly 100 days after diagnosis (range 35 to 161).

Whole-study results and caveats: Convalescent patients studied were relatively few, and early post-infection timepoints were absent. Spike mono-reactivity marked 304 of 307 vaccine-specific clones in convalescent patients.

About this clonotype itself: Its cognate antigen is unknown.

Time point denoted: late sampling 161 to 241 days after vaccination in three convalescent patients. The CDR3 runs 14 residues. Looked up from germline, CDR1 is MNHEY and CDR2 is SVGAGI. The germline V and J ends were trimmed by 2 bases and 1 base, with 8 bases remaining between them. A single record per CDR3 protein comes from TCRdb applying MiXCR to the PCR reads. The sample records around 28,000 distinct CDR3 sequences, around 53% being singletons. This chain uses TRBV6-5 with TRBJ2-5; D uncertain. The TCR originated in a human donor who had recovered from COVID-19. The sample here was CD4+ T cells from blood, taken about 7 months after SARS-CoV-2 vaccination. CDR3 sequence: CASSYGLSQETQYF. As DNA, the CDR3 is TGTGCCAGCAGTTACGGTCTATCCCAAGAGACCCAGTACTTC.